The 4 T cell receptor beta chains given below trace back to one sample, sequenced in a study of T cell responses to AZD1222 COVID-19 vaccine (dated by TCRdb to the early 2020s). Libraries came from the immunoSEQ multiplex PCR assay. What TCRdb holds here is the immuneACCESS table cut down to in-frame rearrangements. Part of the clones is not present; checked against another copy, under half of the missing clones reflect an unresolved V gene, and the others are unexplained. In this sample the table shows 130,000 to 150,000 clones, around 83% of which occur a single time. The top ten constitute approximately 5% of the sample. Taken with the paper, the label for time point translates to: about 28 days (+/-7) after the second vaccine dose. Sequencing used peripheral blood, obtained 28 days after the second AZD1222 dose. These receptors were taken from an adult who received the AZD1222 COVID-19 vaccine.

The chain combines TRBV28 with TRBJ1-5, with D possibly TRBD1 on 5 matching bases. V lost 5 bases and J lost 8, with 16 bases in between. The CDR3 runs 14 residues. CDR1 is MDHEN, CDR2 SYDVKM, per germline. The CDR3 DNA follows: TGTGCCAGCAGTCCAAAAGGGACGGCGAAGCCCCAGCATTTT. Residues: CASSPKGTAKPQHF.

The genes are TRBV19 and TRBJ2-3, with TRBD2 as a possible D gene (6 bases). CDR1 LNHDA and CDR2 SQIVND come from the germline V gene (reference sequence). The V and J ends lost 7 bases and 2 bases respectively, with 13 bases between them. The CDR3 runs 14 residues. CDR3 sequence: CASTRERNTDTQYF. The CDR3 region has the DNA TGTGCCAGTACACGGGAGCGTAACACAGATACGCAGTATTTT.

The chain combines TRBV6-5 with TRBJ1-2; TRBD1 matches at 10 bases. Germline V lookup: CDR1 MNHEY, CDR2 SVGAGI. CDR3 length: 12 amino acids. Trimming removed 6 bases from V and 9 bases from J; junction bases left unmatched: 4. CDR3 bases: TGTGCCAGCAGCTGGGGACAGGGGCGCTACACCTTC. Its translation is CASSWGQGRYTF.

J is TRBJ1-1 and V is TRBV11-3; D unresolved. The germline V gene has CDR1 SGHNT and CDR2 YENEEA. V dropped 3 bases and J dropped 1 base, with 6 bases sitting between them. CDR3 length: 13 residues. Here the CDR3 DNA reads TGTGCCAGCAGCTTTGGTCCGAACACTGAAGCTTTCTTT. Protein: CASSFGPNTEAFF.